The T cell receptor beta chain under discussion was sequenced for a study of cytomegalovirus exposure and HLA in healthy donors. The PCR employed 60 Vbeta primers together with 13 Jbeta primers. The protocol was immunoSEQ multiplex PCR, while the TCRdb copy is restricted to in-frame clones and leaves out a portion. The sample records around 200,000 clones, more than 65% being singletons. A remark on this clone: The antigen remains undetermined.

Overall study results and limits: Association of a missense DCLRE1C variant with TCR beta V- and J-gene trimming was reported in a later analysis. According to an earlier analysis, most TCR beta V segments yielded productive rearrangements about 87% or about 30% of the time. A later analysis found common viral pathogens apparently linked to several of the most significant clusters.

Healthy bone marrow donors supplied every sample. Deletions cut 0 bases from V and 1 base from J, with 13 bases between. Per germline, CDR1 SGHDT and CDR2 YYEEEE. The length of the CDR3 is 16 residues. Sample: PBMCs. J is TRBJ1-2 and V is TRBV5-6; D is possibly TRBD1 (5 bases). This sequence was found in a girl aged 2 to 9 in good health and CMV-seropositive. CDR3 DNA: TGTGCCAGCAGCTTGGTCAGGGCCAGACTTAACTATGGCTACACCTTC. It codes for CASSLVRARLNYGYTF.